This T cell receptor (beta chain) was profiled in a study of blood T cells in healthy people across ages. Total RNA extraction produced at least 5.5 micrograms (per sample) for the study. Next came a second PCR, run for about 6 to 12 cycles, which used a sample-barcoded 5' primer along with a J-beta primer mix. Via MiXCR, TCRdb re-called the 5' RACE reads, giving one row per CDR3 protein. The profile shows about 1.6 million distinct CDR3 sequences, 30% to 40% of them singletons. Study findings and constraints: Leaving the PBMCs unsorted stopped any conclusive comparison of naive versus antigen-experienced cells.

The germline V gene has CDR1 LNHNV and CDR2 YYDKDF (reference sequence). This CDR3 has 19 amino acids. V lost 2 bases, J lost 5 bases, and 27 bases lay in between. In regard to this clonotype: Antigen unknown.

This sequence joins TRBV15 and TRBJ2-5, with D perhaps assigned TRBD1 or TRBD2 (6 bases each). The TCR originated in a woman in her 30s in good health. Sequenced input: blood. The CDR3 loop reads CATSRSSDGGHLGSETQYF. The DNA for the CDR3 is TGTGCCACCAGCAGATCATCCGACGGGGGACACTTAGGCTCCGAGACCCAGTACTTC.